This T cell receptor (beta chain) is drawn from a study of regulatory T cells in long-lasting Graves disease. V gave up 2 bases and J gave up 6 bases, with 17 bases separating them. The CDR3 runs to 15 residues. Time point indicated: persistent/refractory GD, antithyroid drugs over 5 years with positive TRAb. Scientists built the TCR library using RNA that was extracted from PBMCs. The source of the patients was an endocrinology department in Xi'an, China. The collection involved drawing 8 to 9 milliliters of peripheral blood into EDTA tubes. This clonotype was recorded many times. Investigators prepared the TCR beta libraries by applying iRepertoire HTBI primers and Arm-PCR of CDR3 regions. A single record per CDR3 protein comes from TCRdb applying MiXCR to the multiplex PCR reads. The sample includes around 400,000 distinct CDR3 sequences, 23% seen only once; the top ten take about 29%.

This sequence joins TRBV12-3 or TRBV12-4 and TRBJ2-7; D may be TRBD1 (6 bases). This clonotype was sampled from a middle-aged woman with Graves disease. The sample was peripheral blood mononuclear cells (PBMCs), taken when the disease was refractory, from a patient treated with antithyroid drugs. The CDR3 coding sequence is TGTGCCAGCAGTTTAAGCCCAGGGCCAGGGGTCGAGCAGTACTTC. Translated, it gives CASSLSPGPGVEQYF.